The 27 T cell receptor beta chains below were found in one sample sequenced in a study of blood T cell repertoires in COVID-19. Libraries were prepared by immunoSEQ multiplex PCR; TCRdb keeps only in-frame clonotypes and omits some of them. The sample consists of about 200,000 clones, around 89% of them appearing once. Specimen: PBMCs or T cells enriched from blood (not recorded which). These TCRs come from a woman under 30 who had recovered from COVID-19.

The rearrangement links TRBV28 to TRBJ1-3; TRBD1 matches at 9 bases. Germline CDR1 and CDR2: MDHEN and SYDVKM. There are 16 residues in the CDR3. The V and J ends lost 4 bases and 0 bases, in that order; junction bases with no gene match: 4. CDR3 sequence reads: CASSSTQGASGNTIYF. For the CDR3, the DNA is TGTGCCAGCAGTTCTACACAGGGGGCCTCTGGAAACACCATATATTTT.

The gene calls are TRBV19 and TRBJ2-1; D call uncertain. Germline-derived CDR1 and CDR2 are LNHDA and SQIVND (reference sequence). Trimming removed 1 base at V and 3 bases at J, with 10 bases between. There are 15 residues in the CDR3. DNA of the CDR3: TGTGCCAGTAGTATAGTGTCAGCGTACTACAATGAGCAGTTCTTC. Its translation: CASSIVSAYYNEQFF.

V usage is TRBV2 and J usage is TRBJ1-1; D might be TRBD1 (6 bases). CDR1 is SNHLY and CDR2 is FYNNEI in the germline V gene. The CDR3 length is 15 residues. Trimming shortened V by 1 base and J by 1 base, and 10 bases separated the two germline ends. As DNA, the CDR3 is TGTGCCAGCAGTGAAGAGACAGGACCGAACACTGAAGCTTTCTTT. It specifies CASSEETGPNTEAFF.

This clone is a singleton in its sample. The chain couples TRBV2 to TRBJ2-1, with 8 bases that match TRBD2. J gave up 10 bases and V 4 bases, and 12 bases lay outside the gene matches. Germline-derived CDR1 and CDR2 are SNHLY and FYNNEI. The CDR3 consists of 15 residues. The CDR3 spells CASSALGTRGDEQFF. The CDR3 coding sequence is TGTGCCAGCAGTGCCCTAGGGACTAGGGGAGACGAGCAGTTCTTC.

This chain's CDR3 is CASSLDRENTEAFF. The CDR3 nucleotides are TGCGCCAGCAGCTTGGACAGGGAGAACACTGAAGCTTTCTTT. The chain carries TRBV5-1 and TRBJ1-1; possibly TRBD1 for D (6 bases). This CDR3 is built from 14 residues. The germline V gene encodes CDR1 SGHRS and CDR2 YFSETQ. Between the trimmed V and J ends, which lost 0 bases and 1 base, there was a span of 7 bases.

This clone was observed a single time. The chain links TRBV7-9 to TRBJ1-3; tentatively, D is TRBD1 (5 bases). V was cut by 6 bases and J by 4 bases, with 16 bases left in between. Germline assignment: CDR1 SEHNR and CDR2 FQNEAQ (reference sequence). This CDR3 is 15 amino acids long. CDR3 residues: CASRDPGIGGNTIYF. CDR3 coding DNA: TGTGCCAGCAGGGACCCAGGGATAGGAGGAAACACCATATATTTT.

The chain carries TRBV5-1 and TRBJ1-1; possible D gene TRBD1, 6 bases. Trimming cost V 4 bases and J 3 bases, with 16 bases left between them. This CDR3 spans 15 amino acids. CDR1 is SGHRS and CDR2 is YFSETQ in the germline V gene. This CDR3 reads CASSPRFEGDTEAFF. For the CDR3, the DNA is TGCGCCAGCAGCCCCAGATTCGAGGGGGACACTGAAGCTTTCTTT.

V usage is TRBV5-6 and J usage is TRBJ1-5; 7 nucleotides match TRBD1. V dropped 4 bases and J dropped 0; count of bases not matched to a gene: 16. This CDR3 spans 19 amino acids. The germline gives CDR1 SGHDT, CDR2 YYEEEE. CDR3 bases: TGTGCCAGCAGCCGCATTGACAGGGAAGGTTCGGATAGCAATCAGCCCCAGCATTTT. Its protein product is CASSRIDREGSDSNQPQHF.

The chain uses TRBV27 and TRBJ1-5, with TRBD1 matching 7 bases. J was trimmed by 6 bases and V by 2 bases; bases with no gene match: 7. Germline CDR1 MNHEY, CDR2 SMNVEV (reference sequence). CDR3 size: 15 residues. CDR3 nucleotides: TGTGCCAGCAGTTTAGACAGGGAAGAGGGTCAGCCCCAGCATTTT. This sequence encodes CASSLDREEGQPQHF.

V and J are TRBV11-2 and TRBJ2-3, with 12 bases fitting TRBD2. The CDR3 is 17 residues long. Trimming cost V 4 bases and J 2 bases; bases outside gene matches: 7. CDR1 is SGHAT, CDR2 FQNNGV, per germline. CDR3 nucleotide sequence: TGTGCCAGCAGCTCGACTCTAGCGGGGGGGCACACAGATACGCAGTATTTT. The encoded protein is CASSSTLAGGHTDTQYF.

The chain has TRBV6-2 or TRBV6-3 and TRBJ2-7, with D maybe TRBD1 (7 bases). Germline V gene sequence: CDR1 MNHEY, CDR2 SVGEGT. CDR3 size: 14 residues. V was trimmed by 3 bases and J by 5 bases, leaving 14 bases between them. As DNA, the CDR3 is TGTGCCAGCAGTTATGGAGGGGGCGCGGACGAGCAGTACTTC. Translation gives CASSYGGGADEQYF.

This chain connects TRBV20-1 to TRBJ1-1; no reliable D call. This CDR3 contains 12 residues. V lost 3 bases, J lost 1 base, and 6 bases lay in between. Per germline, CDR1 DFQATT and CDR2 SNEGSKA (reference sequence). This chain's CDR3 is CSASRGNTEAFF. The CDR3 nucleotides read TGCAGTGCTAGTCGAGGGAACACTGAAGCTTTCTTT.

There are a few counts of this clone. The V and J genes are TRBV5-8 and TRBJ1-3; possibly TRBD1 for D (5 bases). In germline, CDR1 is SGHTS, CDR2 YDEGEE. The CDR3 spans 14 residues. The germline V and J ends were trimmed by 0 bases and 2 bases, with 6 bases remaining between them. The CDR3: CASSLAGTGNTIYF. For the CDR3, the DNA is TGTGCCAGCAGCTTGGCAGGGACTGGAAACACCATATATTTT.

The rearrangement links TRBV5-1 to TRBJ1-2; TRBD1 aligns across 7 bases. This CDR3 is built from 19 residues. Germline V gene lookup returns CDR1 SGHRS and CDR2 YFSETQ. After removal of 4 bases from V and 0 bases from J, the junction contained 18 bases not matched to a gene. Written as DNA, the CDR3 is TGCGCCAGCAGCAAGGACACACCGGGACAGACGTTAGCTAACTATGGCTACACCTTC. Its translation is CASSKDTPGQTLANYGYTF.

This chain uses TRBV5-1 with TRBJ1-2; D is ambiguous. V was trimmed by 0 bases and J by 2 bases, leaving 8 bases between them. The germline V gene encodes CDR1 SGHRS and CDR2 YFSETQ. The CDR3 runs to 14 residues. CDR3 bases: TGCGCCAGCAGCTTGGGATCGGAGAACTATGGCTACACCTTC. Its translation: CASSLGSENYGYTF.

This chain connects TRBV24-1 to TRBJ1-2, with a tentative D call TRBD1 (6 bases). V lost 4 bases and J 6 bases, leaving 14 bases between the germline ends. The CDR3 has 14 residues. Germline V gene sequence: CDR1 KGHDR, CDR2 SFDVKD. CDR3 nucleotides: TGTGCCACCAGTGAACCTGGACAGCGAGATGGCTACACCTTC. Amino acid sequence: CATSEPGQRDGYTF.

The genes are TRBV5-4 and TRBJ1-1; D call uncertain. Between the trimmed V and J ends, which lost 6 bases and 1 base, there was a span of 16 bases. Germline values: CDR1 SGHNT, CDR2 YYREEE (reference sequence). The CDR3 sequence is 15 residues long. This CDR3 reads CASTRGQGSNTEAFF. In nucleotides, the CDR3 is TGTGCCAGCACCAGAGGGCAAGGATCGAACACTGAAGCTTTCTTT.

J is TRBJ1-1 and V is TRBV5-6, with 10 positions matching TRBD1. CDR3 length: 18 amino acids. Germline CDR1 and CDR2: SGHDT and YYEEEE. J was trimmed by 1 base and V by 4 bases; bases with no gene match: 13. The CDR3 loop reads CASSNSRDRGLRNTEAFF. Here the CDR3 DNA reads TGTGCCAGCAGCAACTCCCGGGACAGGGGCCTGAGGAACACTGAAGCTTTCTTT.

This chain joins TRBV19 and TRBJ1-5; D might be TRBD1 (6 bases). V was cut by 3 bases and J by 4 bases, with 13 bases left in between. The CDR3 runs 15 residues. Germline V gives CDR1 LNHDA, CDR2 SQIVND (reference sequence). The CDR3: CASSIPGQINQPQHF. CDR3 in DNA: TGTGCCAGTAGTATTCCCGGACAGATTAATCAGCCCCAGCATTTT.

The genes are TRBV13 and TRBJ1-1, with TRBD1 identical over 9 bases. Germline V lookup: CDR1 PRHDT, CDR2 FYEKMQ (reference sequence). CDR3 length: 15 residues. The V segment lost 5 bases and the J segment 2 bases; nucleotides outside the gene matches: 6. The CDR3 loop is CASSTHRGPNTEAFF. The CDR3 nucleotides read TGTGCCAGCAGCACCCACAGGGGGCCTAACACTGAAGCTTTCTTT.

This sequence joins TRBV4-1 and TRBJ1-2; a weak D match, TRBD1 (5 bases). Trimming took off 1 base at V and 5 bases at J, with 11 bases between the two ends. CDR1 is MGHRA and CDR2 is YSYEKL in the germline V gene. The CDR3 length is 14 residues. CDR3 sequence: CASSQGTGVYGYTF. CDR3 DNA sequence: TGCGCCAGCAGCCAAGGCACAGGAGTTTATGGCTACACCTTC.

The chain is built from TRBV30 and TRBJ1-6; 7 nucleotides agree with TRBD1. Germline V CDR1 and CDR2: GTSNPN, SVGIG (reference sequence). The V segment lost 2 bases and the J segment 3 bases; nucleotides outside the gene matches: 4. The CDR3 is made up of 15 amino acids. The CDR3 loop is CAWSRAGGYNSPLHF. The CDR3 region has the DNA TGTGCCTGGAGTAGGGCAGGGGGCTATAATTCACCCCTCCACTTT.

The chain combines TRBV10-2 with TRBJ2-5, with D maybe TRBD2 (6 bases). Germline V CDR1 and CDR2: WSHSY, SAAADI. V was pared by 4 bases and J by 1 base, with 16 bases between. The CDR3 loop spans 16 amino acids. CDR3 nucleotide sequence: TGCGCCAGCAGTGCCCCACCGGGGGACCTCCAAGAGACCCAGTACTTC. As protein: CASSAPPGDLQETQYF.

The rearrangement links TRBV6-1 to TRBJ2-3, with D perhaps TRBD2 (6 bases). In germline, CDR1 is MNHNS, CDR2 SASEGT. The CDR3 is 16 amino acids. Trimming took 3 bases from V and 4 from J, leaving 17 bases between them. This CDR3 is CASSDLGGEGSDTQYF. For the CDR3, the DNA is TGTGCCAGCAGTGATCTCGGGGGAGAGGGGTCAGATACGCAGTATTTT.

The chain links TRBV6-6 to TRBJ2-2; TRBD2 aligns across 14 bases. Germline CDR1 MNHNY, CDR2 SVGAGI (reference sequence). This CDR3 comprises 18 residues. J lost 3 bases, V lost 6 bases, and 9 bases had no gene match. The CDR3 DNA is TGTGCCAGCAGCCGACTAGCGGGGGGGTTTATGGACACCGGGGAGCTGTTTTTT. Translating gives CASSRLAGGFMDTGELFF.

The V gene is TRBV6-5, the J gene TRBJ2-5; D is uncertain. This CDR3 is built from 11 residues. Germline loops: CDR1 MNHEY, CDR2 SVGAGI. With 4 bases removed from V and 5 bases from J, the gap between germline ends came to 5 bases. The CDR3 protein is CASSFRETQYF. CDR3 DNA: TGTGCCAGCAGTTTTCGGGAGACCCAGTACTTC.

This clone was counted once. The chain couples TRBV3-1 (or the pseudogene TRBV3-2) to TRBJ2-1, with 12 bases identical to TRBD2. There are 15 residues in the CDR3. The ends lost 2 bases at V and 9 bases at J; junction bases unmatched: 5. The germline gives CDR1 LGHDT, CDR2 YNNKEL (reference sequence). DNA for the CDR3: TGTGCCAGCAGCCAACGACTAGCGGGGGAGAGTGAGCAGTTCTTC. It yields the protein CASSQRLAGESEQFF.